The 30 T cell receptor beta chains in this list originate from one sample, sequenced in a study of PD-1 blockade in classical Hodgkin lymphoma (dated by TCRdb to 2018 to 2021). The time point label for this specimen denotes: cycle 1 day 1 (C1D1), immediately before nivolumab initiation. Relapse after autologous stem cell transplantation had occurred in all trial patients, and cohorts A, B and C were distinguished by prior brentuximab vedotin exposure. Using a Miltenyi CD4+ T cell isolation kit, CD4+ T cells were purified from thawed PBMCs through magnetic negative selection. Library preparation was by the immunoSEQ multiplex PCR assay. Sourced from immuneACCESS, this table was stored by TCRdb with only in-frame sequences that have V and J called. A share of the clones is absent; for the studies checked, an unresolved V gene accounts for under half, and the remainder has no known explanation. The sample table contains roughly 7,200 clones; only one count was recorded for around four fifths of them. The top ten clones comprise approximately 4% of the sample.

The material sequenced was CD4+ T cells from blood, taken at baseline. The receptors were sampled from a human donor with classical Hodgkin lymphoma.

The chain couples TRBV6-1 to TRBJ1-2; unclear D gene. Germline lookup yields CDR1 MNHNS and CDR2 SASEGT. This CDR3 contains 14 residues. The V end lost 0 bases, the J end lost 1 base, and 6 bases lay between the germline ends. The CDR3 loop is CASSEAQINYGYTF. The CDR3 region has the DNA TGTGCCAGCAGTGAAGCACAGATTAACTATGGCTACACCTTC.

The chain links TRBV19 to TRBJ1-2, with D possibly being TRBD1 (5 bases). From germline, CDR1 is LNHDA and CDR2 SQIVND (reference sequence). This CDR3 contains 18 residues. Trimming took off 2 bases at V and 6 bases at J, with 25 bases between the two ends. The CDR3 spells CASSILSPVGREKDGYTF. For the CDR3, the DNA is TGTGCCAGTAGTATACTCTCGCCTGTCGGCAGGGAGAAGGATGGCTACACCTTC.

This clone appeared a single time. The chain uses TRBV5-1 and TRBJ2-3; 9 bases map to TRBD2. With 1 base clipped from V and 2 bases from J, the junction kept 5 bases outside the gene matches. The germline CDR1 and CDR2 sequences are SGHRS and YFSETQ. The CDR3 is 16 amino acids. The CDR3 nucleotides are TGCGCCAGCAGCTTGACCTTAGCGGGAGTCACAGATACGCAGTATTTT. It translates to CASSLTLAGVTDTQYF.

The CDR3 reads CAIREGTNEKLFF. The CDR3 DNA follows: TGTGCCATCAGAGAGGGAACTAATGAAAAACTGTTTTTT. The V gene is TRBV10-3, the J gene TRBJ1-4; unclear D gene. The germline V and J ends were trimmed by 6 bases and 1 base, with 6 bases remaining between them. This CDR3 is 13 amino acids long. Germline lookup yields CDR1 ENHRY and CDR2 SYGVKD.

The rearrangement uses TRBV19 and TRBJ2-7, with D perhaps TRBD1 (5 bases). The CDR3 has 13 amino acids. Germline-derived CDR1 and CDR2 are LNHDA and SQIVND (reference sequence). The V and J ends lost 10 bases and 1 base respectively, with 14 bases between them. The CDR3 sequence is CATRDLGSYEQYF. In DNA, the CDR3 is TGTGCCACCAGGGATTTAGGGTCCTACGAGCAGTACTTC.

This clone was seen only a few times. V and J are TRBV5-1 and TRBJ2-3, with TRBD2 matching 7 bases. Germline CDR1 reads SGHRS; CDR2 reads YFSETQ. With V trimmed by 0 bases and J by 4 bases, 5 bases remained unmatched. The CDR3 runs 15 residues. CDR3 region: CASSLEGGFPDTQYF. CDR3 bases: TGCGCCAGCAGCTTGGAGGGAGGGTTTCCAGATACGCAGTATTTT.

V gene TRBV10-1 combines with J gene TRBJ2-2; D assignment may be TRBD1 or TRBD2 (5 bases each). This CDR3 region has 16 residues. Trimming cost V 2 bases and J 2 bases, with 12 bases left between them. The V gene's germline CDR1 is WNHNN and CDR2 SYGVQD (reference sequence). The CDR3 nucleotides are TGCGCCAGCAGTGAGGGGGGAATTGGCAACACCGGGGAGCTGTTTTTT. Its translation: CASSEGGIGNTGELFF.

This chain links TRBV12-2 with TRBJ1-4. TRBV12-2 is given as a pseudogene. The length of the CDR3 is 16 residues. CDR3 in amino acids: CASRLVGPSTNEKLFF. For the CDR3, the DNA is TGTGCAAGTCGCTTAGTTGGACCCTCAACTAATGAAAAACTGTTTTTT.

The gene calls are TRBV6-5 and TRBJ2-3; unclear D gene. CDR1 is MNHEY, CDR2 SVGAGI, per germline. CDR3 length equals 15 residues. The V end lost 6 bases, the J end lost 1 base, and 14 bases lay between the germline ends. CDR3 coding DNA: TGTGCCAGCAGCCGGACGTTACCGGGCACAGATACGCAGTATTTT. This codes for CASSRTLPGTDTQYF.

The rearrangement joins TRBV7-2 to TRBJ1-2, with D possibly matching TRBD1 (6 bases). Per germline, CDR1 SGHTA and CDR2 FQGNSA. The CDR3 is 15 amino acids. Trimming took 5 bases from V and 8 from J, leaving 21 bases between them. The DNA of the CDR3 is TGTGCCAGCAGCCAAGAATCGGGACACGGTGGCGGCTACACCTTC. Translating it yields CASSQESGHGGGYTF.

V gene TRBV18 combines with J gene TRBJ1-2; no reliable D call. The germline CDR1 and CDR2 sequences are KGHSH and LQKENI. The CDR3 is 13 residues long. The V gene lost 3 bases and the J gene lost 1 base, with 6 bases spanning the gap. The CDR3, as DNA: TGTGCCAGCTCACCTGTTGATAACTATGGCTACACCTTC. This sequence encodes CASSPVDNYGYTF.

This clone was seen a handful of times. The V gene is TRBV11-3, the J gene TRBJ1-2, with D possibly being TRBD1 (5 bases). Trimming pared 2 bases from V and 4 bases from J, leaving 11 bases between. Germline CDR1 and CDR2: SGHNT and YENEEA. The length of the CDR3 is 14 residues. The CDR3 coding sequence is TGTGCCAGCAGCTTAAGTAGACAGCCCTATGGCTACACCTTC. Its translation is CASSLSRQPYGYTF.

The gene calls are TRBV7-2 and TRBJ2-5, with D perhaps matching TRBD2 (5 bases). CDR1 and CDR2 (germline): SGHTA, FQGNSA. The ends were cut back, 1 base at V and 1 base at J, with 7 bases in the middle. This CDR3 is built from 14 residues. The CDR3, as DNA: TGTGCCAGCAGCTTAGTTGGAGGCCAAGAGACCCAGTACTTC. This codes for CASSLVGGQETQYF.

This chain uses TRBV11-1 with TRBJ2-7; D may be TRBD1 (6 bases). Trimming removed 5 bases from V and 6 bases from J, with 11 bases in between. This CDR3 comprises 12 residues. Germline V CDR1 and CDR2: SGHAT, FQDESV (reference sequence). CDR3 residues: CASSLQGFEQYV. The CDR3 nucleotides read TGTGCCAGCAGCCTCCAGGGGTTCGAGCAGTACGTC.

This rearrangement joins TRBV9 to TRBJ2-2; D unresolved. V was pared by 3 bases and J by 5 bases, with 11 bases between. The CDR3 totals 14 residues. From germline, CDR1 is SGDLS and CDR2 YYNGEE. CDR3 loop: CASSADPQTGELFF. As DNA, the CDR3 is TGTGCCAGCAGCGCAGACCCGCAAACCGGGGAGCTGTTTTTT. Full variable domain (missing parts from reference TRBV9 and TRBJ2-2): DSGVTQTPKHLITATGQRVTLRCSPRSGDLSVYWYQQSLDQGLQFLIQYYNGEERAKGNILERFSAQQFPDLHSELNLSSLELGDSALYFCASSADPQTGELFFGEGSRLTVL.

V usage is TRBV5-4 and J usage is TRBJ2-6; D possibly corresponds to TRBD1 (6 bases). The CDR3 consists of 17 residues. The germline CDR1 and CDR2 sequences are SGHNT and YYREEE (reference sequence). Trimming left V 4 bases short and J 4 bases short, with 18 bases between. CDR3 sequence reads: CASSHGEGGPGANVLTF. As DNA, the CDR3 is TGTGCCAGCAGCCATGGGGAAGGGGGACCCGGGGCCAACGTCCTGACTTTC. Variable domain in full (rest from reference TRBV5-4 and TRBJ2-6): ETGVTQSPTHLIKTRGQQVTLRCSSQSGHNTVSWYQQALGQGPQFIFQYYREEENGRGNFPPRFSGLQFPNYSSELNVNALELDDSALYLCASSHGEGGPGANVLTFGAGSRLTVL.

The CDR3 reads CASSRGERNTEAFF. The CDR3 bases are TGTGCCAGCAGCCGGGGGGAGAGGAACACTGAAGCTTTCTTT. The gene calls are TRBV6-5 and TRBJ1-1, with a possible D match to TRBD1 (5 bases). Germline loops: CDR1 MNHEY, CDR2 SVGAGI. The V gene lost 6 bases and the J gene lost 1 base, with 12 bases spanning the gap. The CDR3 spans 14 residues.

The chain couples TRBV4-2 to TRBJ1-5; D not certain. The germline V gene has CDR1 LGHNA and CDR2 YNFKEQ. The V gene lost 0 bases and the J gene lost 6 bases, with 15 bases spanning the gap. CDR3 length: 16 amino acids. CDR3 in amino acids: CASSQDVHVPGQPQHF. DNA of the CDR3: TGTGCCAGCAGCCAAGACGTACACGTCCCCGGTCAGCCCCAGCATTTT.

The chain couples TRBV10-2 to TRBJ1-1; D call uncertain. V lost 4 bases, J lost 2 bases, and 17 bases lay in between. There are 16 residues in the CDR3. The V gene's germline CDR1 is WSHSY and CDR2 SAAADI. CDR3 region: CASSVSGPTLNTEAFF. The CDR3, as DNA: TGCGCCAGCAGTGTGTCGGGTCCGACGTTAAACACTGAAGCTTTCTTT.

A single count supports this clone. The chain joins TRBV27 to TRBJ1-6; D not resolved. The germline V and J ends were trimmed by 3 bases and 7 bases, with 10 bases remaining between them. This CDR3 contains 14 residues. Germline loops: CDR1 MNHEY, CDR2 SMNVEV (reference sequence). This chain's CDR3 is CASSFPSDNSPLHF. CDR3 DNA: TGTGCCAGCAGTTTTCCGTCGGACAATTCACCCCTCCACTTT.

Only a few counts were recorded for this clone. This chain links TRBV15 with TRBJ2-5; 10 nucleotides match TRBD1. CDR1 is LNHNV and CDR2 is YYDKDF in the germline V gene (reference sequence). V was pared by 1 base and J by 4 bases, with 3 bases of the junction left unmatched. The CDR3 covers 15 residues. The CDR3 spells CATSRGWDRGETQYF. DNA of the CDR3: TGTGCCACCAGCAGAGGCTGGGACAGGGGAGAGACCCAGTACTTC.

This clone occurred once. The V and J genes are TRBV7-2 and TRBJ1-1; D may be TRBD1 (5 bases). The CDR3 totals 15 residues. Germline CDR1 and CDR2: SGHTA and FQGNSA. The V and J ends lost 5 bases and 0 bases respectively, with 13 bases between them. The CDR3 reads CASSVSGTVNTEAFF. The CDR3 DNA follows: TGTGCCAGCAGCGTTTCCGGGACGGTGAACACTGAAGCTTTCTTT.

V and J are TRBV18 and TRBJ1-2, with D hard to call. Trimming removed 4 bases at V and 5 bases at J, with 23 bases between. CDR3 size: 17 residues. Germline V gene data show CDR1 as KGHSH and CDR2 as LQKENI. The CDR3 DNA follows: TGTGCCAGCTCACGCGCGAACCAGGACGGTTTTAAGTATGGCTACACCTTC. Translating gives CASSRANQDGFKYGYTF.

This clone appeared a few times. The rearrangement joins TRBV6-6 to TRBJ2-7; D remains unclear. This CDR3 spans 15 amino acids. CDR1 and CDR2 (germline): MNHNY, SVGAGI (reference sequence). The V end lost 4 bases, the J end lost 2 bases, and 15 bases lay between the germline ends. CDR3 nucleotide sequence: TGTGCCAGCAGTTCCGAGGACCGAACTACCTACGAGCAGTACTTC. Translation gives CASSSEDRTTYEQYF.

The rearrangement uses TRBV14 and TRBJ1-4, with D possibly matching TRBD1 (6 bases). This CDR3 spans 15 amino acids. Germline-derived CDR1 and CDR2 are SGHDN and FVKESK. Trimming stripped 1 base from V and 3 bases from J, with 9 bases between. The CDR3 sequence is CASSQVRGPNEKLFF. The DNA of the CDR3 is TGTGCCAGCAGCCAAGTCAGGGGACCTAATGAAAAACTGTTTTTT.

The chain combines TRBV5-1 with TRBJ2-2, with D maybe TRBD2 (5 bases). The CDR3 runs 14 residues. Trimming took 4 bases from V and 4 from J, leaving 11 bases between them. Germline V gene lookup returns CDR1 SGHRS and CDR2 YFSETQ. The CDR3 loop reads CASSPLGVTGELFF. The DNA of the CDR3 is TGCGCCAGCAGCCCCCTCGGGGTCACCGGGGAGCTGTTTTTT.

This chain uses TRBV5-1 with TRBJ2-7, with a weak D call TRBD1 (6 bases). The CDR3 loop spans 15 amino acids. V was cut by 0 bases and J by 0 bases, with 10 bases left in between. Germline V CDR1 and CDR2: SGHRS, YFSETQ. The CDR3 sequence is CASSLGTADSYEQYV. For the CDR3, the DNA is TGCGCCAGCAGCTTGGGGACAGCGGACTCCTACGAGCAGTACGTC.

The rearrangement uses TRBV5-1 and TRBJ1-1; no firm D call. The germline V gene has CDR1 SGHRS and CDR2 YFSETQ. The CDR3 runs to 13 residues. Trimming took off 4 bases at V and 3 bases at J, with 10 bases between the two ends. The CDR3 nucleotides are TGCGCCAGCAGCAAAGGATGGGACACTGAAGCTTTCTTT. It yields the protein CASSKGWDTEAFF.

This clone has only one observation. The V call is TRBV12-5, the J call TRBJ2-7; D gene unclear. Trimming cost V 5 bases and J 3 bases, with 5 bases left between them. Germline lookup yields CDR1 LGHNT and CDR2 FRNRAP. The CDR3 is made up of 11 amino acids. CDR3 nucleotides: TGTGCTAGTGGTACAAACTACGAGCAGTACTTC. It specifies CASGTNYEQYF.

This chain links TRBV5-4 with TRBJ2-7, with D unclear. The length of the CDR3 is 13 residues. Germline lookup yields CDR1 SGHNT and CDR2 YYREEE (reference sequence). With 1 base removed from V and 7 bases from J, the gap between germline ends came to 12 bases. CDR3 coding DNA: TGTGCCAGCAGCTTGATGACCGCCGGGGAGCAGTACTTC. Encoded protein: CASSLMTAGEQYF.